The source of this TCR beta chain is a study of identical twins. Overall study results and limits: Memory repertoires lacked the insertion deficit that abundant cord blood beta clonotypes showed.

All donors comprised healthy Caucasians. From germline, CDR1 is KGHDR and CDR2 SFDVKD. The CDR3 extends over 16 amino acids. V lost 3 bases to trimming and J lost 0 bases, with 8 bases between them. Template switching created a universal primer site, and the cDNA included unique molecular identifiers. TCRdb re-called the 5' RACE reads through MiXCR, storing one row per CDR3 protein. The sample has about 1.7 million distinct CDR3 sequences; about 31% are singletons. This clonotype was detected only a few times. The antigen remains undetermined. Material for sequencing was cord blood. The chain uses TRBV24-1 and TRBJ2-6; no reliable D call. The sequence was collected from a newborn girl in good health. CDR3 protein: CATSDRHRSGANVLTF. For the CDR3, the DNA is TGTGCCACCAGTGATCGACATCGCTCTGGGGCCAACGTCCTGACTTTC.